This T cell receptor (beta chain) was sequenced in a study of cytomegalovirus exposure and HLA in healthy donors. The PCR ran on 60 Vbeta and 13 Jbeta primers. How the authors handled the data: There were 70 million to 95 million unique TCR beta chains by a later count, and 10 million to 12 million of them were shared. Assay used: immunoSEQ multiplex PCR; TCRdb lists only in-frame clones, some missing. V and J calls and clone size are copied from that table; D and trimming were computed from the DNA. The sample carries fewer than 110,000 clones, 75% recorded once. Overall study results and limits: There were a few CMV-associated chains whose specificity for CMV antigens was confirmed in vitro. In a later analysis, TCR association rates varied by HLA locus: DRB1 most, HLA-C fewest.

Remarks on this clone: The antigen is not known.

This TCR was recovered from a man in his fifties or sixties in good health and CMV-seronegative. Sequencing was carried out using PBMCs.

In DNA form, the CDR3 reads TGTGCCTGGAGTGATATCTACGAGCAGTACTTC. Protein product: CAWSDIYEQYF. The chain couples TRBV30 to TRBJ2-7; D remains unclear. The germline CDR1 and CDR2 sequences are GTSNPN and SVGIG (reference sequence). The CDR3 spans 11 residues. Trimming took off 1 base at V and 3 bases at J, with 4 bases between the two ends.